This passage covers 28 T cell receptor beta chains from one sample sequenced in a study of identical twins. TCRdb independently ran MiXCR on the 5' RACE reads; one entry per CDR3 protein. The table lists roughly 630,000 distinct CDR3 sequences, around 7.4% of them singletons. This sample was shared with a second study, whose subject was yellow fever vaccine responses in identical twins.

Sequencing used PBMCs. The receptor source for this set is a woman in her late teens or twenties in good health.

The chain recombines TRBV25-1 with TRBJ2-3, with D possibly matching TRBD1 (5 bases). Trimming took off 4 bases at V and 0 bases at J, with 14 bases between the two ends. This CDR3 comprises 16 residues. Germline CDR1 reads MGHDK; CDR2 reads SYGVNS. The CDR3 sequence is CASSAHRLTSTDTQYF. CDR3 bases: TGTGCCAGCAGTGCACACAGGCTTACTAGCACAGATACGCAGTATTTT.

This rearrangement joins TRBV12-3 or TRBV12-4 to TRBJ1-5, with D tentatively TRBD1 (6 bases). V dropped 6 bases and J dropped 4 bases, with 13 bases sitting between them. There are 14 residues in the CDR3. The CDR3 DNA reads as TGTGCCAGCAGCCCGGGACATATGAATCAGCCCCAGCATTTT. This sequence encodes CASSPGHMNQPQHF.

This clonotype was counted between two and nine times. V gene TRBV24-1 combines with J gene TRBJ2-1; D remains unclear. V was trimmed by 3 bases and J by 3 bases, leaving 11 bases between them. The germline V gene encodes CDR1 KGHDR and CDR2 SFDVKD. This CDR3 is 15 amino acids long. As DNA, the CDR3 is TGTGCCACCAGTGATCCCGGGTTGGGCTACAATGAGCAGTTCTTC. It encodes CATSDPGLGYNEQFF.

This clonotype was observed a few times. This chain uses TRBV19 with TRBJ1-5; D call uncertain. CDR1 is LNHDA and CDR2 is SQIVND in the germline V gene (reference sequence). The V and J ends lost 1 base and 3 bases respectively, with 7 bases between them. The CDR3 covers 14 residues. This CDR3 reads CASSIGPANQPQHF. CDR3 DNA sequence: TGTGCCAGTAGTATAGGTCCAGCCAATCAGCCCCAGCATTTT.

This chain joins TRBV5-1 and TRBJ2-2; 7 nucleotides line up with TRBD1. The germline V gene encodes CDR1 SGHRS and CDR2 YFSETQ. This CDR3 is built from 16 residues. V lost 4 bases, J lost 5 bases, and 11 bases stayed unmatched. CDR3: CASSERGQRRTGELFF. The CDR3 DNA sequence: TGCGCCAGCAGCGAAAGGGGACAGCGTAGAACCGGGGAGCTGTTTTTT. Based on the CDR3 plus reference TRBV5-1 and TRBJ2-2, the full variable domain is KAGVTQTPRYLIKTRGQQVTLSCSPISGHRSVSWYQQTPGQGLQFLFEYFSETQRNKGNFPGRFSGRQFSNSRSEMNVSTLELGDSALYLCASSERGQRRTGELFFGEGSRLTVL.

This clonotype was found many times. This chain links TRBV12-3 or TRBV12-4 with TRBJ2-7, with 9 bases lining up with TRBD1. The CDR3 consists of 14 residues. V dropped 6 bases and J dropped 4; count of bases not matched to a gene: 7. The CDR3 loop is CASRRTGDGYEQYF. The CDR3 DNA reads TGTGCCAGCAGGCGGACAGGGGATGGATACGAGCAGTACTTC.

This clonotype was detected many times. The chain couples TRBV28 to TRBJ2-1; 12 positions match TRBD2. The CDR3 is made up of 17 amino acids. V was pared by 6 bases and J by 0 bases, with 6 bases of the junction left unmatched. CDR1 is MDHEN and CDR2 is SYDVKM in the germline V gene. The CDR3 coding sequence is TGTGCCAGCAGGGAACCGACTAGCGGGAGCTCCTACAATGAGCAGTTCTTC. Its protein product is CASREPTSGSSYNEQFF. Based on the CDR3 plus reference TRBV28 and TRBJ2-1, the full variable domain is DVKVTQSSRYLVKRTGEKVFLECVQDMDHENMFWYRQDPGLGLRLIYFSYDVKMKEKGDIPEGYSVSREKKERFSLILESASTNQTSMYLCASREPTSGSSYNEQFFGPGTRLTVL.

In this sample, this clonotype turned up a few times. The chain recombines TRBV11-2 with TRBJ2-2, with a possible D match to TRBD2 (6 bases). CDR1 and CDR2 from the germline V gene are SGHAT and FQNNGV. CDR3 size: 14 residues. V lost 8 bases and J lost 3, with 13 bases in between. Here the CDR3 reads CASGRLVDTGELFF. The CDR3 DNA follows: TGTGCCAGCGGCAGACTAGTCGACACCGGGGAGCTGTTTTTT.

The CDR3: CASSQGGGTDTQYF. CDR3 DNA sequence: TGCGCCAGCAGCCAAGGTGGAGGGACAGATACGCAGTATTTT. The V call is TRBV4-1, the J call TRBJ2-3, with D tentatively TRBD2 (6 bases). The CDR3 extends over 14 amino acids. In germline, CDR1 is MGHRA, CDR2 YSYEKL. V shed 1 base and J shed 3 bases, with 8 bases lying between them.

Many counts were recorded for this clonotype. The V and J genes are TRBV15 and TRBJ2-1; 7 bases line up with TRBD1. V lost 3 bases and J lost 8; bases outside the gene matches: 10. Looked up from germline, CDR1 is LNHNV and CDR2 is YYDKDF (reference sequence). The CDR3 sequence is 15 residues long. In DNA, the CDR3 is TGTGCCACCAGCAGGAGACAGGGCCTTGGGGATGAGCAGTTCTTC. It specifies CATSRRQGLGDEQFF. Full variable domain (remainder filled in from reference TRBV15 and TRBJ2-1): DAMVIQNPRYQVTQFGKPVTLSCSQTLNHNVMYWYQQKSSQAPKLLFHYYDKDFNNEADTPDNFQSRRPNTSFCFLDIRSPGLGDTAMYLCATSRRQGLGDEQFFGPGTRLTVL.

This clonotype was recorded at least ten times. The V and J genes are TRBV24-1 and TRBJ2-3; 7 nucleotides line up with TRBD2. CDR1 KGHDR and CDR2 SFDVKD come from the germline V gene. This CDR3 is 14 amino acids long. The J segment lost 5 bases and the V segment lost 5 bases, leaving 6 bases of the junction unmatched. The CDR3 coding sequence is TGTGCCACCAGTGTTTCGGGAGGCGTAGATACGCAGTATTTT. This encodes CATSVSGGVDTQYF.

This chain joins TRBV18 and TRBJ2-3, with 7 bases aligning to TRBD1. V was pared by 6 bases and J by 2 bases, with 5 bases of the junction left unmatched. This CDR3 spans 14 amino acids. Germline CDR1 KGHSH, CDR2 LQKENI. CDR3 protein: CASSATGNTDTQYF. The CDR3 nucleotides are TGTGCCAGCTCCGCGACAGGGAACACAGATACGCAGTATTTT.

This clonotype has more than one count but fewer than ten. This chain connects TRBV29-1 to TRBJ1-6; D is ambiguous. Between the trimmed V and J ends, which lost 4 bases and 7 bases, there was a span of 8 bases. The V gene's germline CDR1 is SQVTM and CDR2 ANQGSEA. This CDR3 is built from 12 residues. This CDR3 is CSVGSPNSPLHF. In DNA form, the CDR3 reads TGCAGCGTTGGCAGTCCAAATTCACCCCTCCACTTT.

This clonotype showed up just a few times. J is TRBJ2-2 and V is TRBV10-3, with 10 bases that match TRBD2. From germline, CDR1 is ENHRY and CDR2 SYGVKD. The CDR3 extends over 17 amino acids. Trimming took 3 bases from V and 1 from J; bases not matched to a gene: 5. The chain's CDR3 is CAISDRTSGENTGELFF. CDR3 sequence (DNA): TGTGCCATCAGTGATAGAACTAGCGGGGAGAACACCGGGGAGCTGTTTTTT.

This clonotype occurred a few times. The chain combines TRBV11-2 with TRBJ1-2; D might be TRBD1 (5 bases). Germline-derived CDR1 and CDR2 are SGHAT and FQNNGV. V was trimmed by 6 bases and J by 7 bases, leaving 15 bases between them. The CDR3 consists of 13 residues. The CDR3 reads CASSGGGSGGYTF. Written as DNA, the CDR3 is TGTGCCAGCAGTGGGGGGGGTTCGGGTGGCTACACCTTC.

This clonotype was seen many times. The chain is built from TRBV12-3 or TRBV12-4 and TRBJ2-1, with 8 bases matching TRBD2. The V and J ends lost 6 bases and 1 base, in that order; junction bases with no gene match: 5. The length of the CDR3 is 15 residues. The CDR3 nucleotides are TGTGCCAGCAGACTAAGCGGGAGTTCCTACAATGAGCAGTTCTTC. Protein: CASRLSGSSYNEQFF.

The sample holds many counts of this clonotype. The chain uses TRBV7-9 and TRBJ2-2; D perhaps matches TRBD2 (5 bases). Germline-derived CDR1 and CDR2 are SEHNR and FQNEAQ (reference sequence). CDR3 length: 15 residues. V lost 5 bases, J lost 6 bases, and 16 bases lay in between. CDR3 in DNA: TGTGCCAGCAGCGCTCCCGCGACTATCCCCGGGGAGCTGTTTTTT. Translation gives CASSAPATIPGELFF. The full variable domain, completed using reference TRBV7-9 and TRBJ2-2, is DTGVSQNPRHKITKRGQNVTFRCDPISEHNRLYWYRQTLGQGPEFLTYFQNEAQLEKSRLLSDRFSAERPKGSFSTLEIQRTEQGDSAMYLCASSAPATIPGELFFGEGSRLTVL.

This clonotype was seen a few times. CDR3 nucleotide sequence: TGTGCCAGCAGTTTAGGACATTCCGGAGCTTTCTTT. As protein: CASSLGHSGAFF. V usage is TRBV28 and J usage is TRBJ1-1, with a possible D match to TRBD1 (5 bases). Germline V gene lookup returns CDR1 MDHEN and CDR2 SYDVKM. The V and J ends lost 2 bases and 10 bases respectively, with 11 bases between them. The CDR3 is 12 residues long.

The gene calls are TRBV5-5 and TRBJ2-1; D not certain. The germline V and J ends were trimmed by 2 bases and 0 bases, with 18 bases remaining between them. This CDR3 is built from 18 residues. Germline V gene data show CDR1 as SGHKS and CDR2 as YYEKEE (reference sequence). CDR3 sequence: CASSFTPTAMSSYNEQFF. The DNA of the CDR3 is TGTGCCAGCAGCTTTACCCCAACGGCAATGAGCTCCTACAATGAGCAGTTCTTC.

This clonotype has only a few counts. This chain connects TRBV12-3 or TRBV12-4 to TRBJ1-5; possible D gene TRBD1, 6 bases. V shed 5 bases and J shed 0 bases, with 11 bases lying between them. This CDR3 contains 15 residues. The CDR3 spells CASSRQDTSNQPQHF. DNA of the CDR3: TGTGCCAGCAGTCGACAGGATACTAGCAATCAGCCCCAGCATTTT.

This clonotype came up a few times. The chain joins TRBV12-3 or TRBV12-4 to TRBJ1-1; TRBD1 is a possible D gene (5 bases). This CDR3 has 15 residues. Trimming left V 3 bases short and J 0 bases short, with 11 bases between. CDR3 loop: CASSFPGRMNTEAFF. The CDR3 DNA is TGTGCCAGCAGTTTTCCGGGACGGATGAACACTGAAGCTTTCTTT.

This clonotype was observed many times. The chain carries TRBV5-6 and TRBJ2-1; D is uncertain. V was cut by 4 bases and J by 4 bases, with 15 bases left in between. The CDR3 is 15 residues long. Per the germline V gene, CDR1 is SGHDT and CDR2 is YYEEEE. As DNA, the CDR3 is TGTGCCAGCAGCCCGCTCCAGCGCAATTACAATGAGCAGTTCTTC. It codes for CASSPLQRNYNEQFF.

The chain combines TRBV5-1 with TRBJ2-3; D unclear. Germline V gene sequence: CDR1 SGHRS, CDR2 YFSETQ. The CDR3 is made up of 15 amino acids. The V end was cut by 5 bases, the J end by 1 base, with 14 bases between. CDR3 sequence (DNA): TGCGCCAGCAGAATCGACCAGGCAGGCACAGATACGCAGTATTTT. Protein product: CASRIDQAGTDTQYF.

This clonotype was counted at least ten times. J is TRBJ2-5 and V is TRBV5-6; maybe TRBD2 (6 bases). The CDR3 is 14 amino acids. CDR1 and CDR2 (germline): SGHDT, YYEEEE. The V end lost 0 bases, the J end lost 2 bases, and 8 bases lay between the germline ends. CDR3 loop: CASSLGTIQETQYF. CDR3 nucleotide sequence: TGTGCCAGCAGCTTGGGGACTATACAAGAGACCCAGTACTTC.

The chain has TRBV20-1 and TRBJ1-2, with TRBD1 identical over 11 bases. Germline assignment: CDR1 DFQATT and CDR2 SNEGSKA (reference sequence). The CDR3 is 17 residues long. V was pared by 0 bases and J by 1 base, with 7 bases of the junction left unmatched. The CDR3 sequence is CSARDLKDRGHNYGYTF. The CDR3 DNA sequence: TGCAGTGCTAGAGACTTAAAGGACAGGGGGCATAACTATGGCTACACCTTC.

This clonotype showed up many times. The rearrangement uses TRBV5-1 and TRBJ2-5, with D tentatively TRBD2 (5 bases). The CDR3 runs to 16 residues. Germline CDR1 is SGHRS and CDR2 is YFSETQ. V was trimmed by 0 bases and J by 5 bases, leaving 17 bases between them. CDR3 sequence (DNA): TGCGCCAGCAGCTTGGGGAGTAGCGAGAGGTCTGAGACCCAGTACTTC. Translated: CASSLGSSERSETQYF.

The chain carries TRBV5-1 and TRBJ2-7; perhaps TRBD2 as D (6 bases). This CDR3 contains 14 residues. The germline CDR1 and CDR2 sequences are SGHRS and YFSETQ. The V end was cut by 3 bases, the J end by 5 bases, with 15 bases between. The CDR3 sequence is CASSSGTFGDEQYF. CDR3 coding DNA: TGCGCCAGCAGCTCTGGGACTTTCGGAGACGAGCAGTACTTC.

This clonotype was recorded a few times. V is TRBV5-1 and J is TRBJ2-7; 8 positions agree with TRBD2. Losses at the gene ends were 4 bases for V and 2 bases for J; bases not matched to a gene: 23. CDR1 SGHRS and CDR2 YFSETQ come from the germline V gene. CDR3 length: 20 residues. The CDR3 spells CASSPYRKASGLSNPYEQYF. The CDR3, as DNA: TGCGCCAGCAGCCCGTATAGGAAGGCTAGCGGGCTATCTAACCCCTACGAGCAGTACTTC.